The source of this TCR beta chain is a study of regulatory T cells in long-lasting Graves disease. As to time point: persistent/refractory GD, antithyroid drugs over 5 years with positive TRAb. Isolated PBMC RNA provided the starting material for the TCR library. Investigators prepared the TCR beta libraries by applying iRepertoire HTBI primers and Arm-PCR of CDR3 regions. TCRdb recomputed calls from the multiplex PCR reads with MiXCR, one row per CDR3 protein. Of roughly 400,000 distinct CDR3 sequences listed, roughly a fifth are singletons. Trimming pared 10 bases from V and 6 bases from J, leaving 12 bases between. Germline V gene lookup returns CDR1 MNHEY and CDR2 SMNVEV (reference sequence). The CDR3 has 11 residues. In its sample, this clonotype was seen many times. Its antigen is undetermined. Study-wide results and caveats: Newly diagnosed patients shared approximately 1,000 public clonotypes; persistent patients shared more than 2,500. Only peripheral blood was studied, not thyroid tissue.

The clonotype was recovered from a female donor with Graves disease. The V and J genes are TRBV27 and TRBJ1-2, with D possibly matching TRBD1 (6 bases). The material sequenced was peripheral blood mononuclear cells (PBMCs), taken when the disease was refractory, from a patient treated with antithyroid drugs. CDR3 residues: CATGGGNGYTF. For the CDR3, the DNA is TGTGCCACCGGTGGGGGCAATGGCTACACCTTC.